These 9 T cell receptor beta chains originate from one sample sequenced in a study of technical replicates of blood from several donors. The assay was immunoSEQ multiplex PCR, and TCRdb's table has in-frame clones only and misses some. Altogether some 60,000 clones are present, 91% being singletons, with the ten largest covering less than 5%. Sequenced input: PBMCs. The origin of the receptors is a human donor in good health. Some clones in this sample may be carry-over from other donors' samples.

This clone appeared a single time. The rearrangement uses TRBV11-3 and TRBJ2-3; 7 bases map to TRBD1. This CDR3 is 14 amino acids long. Germline assignment: CDR1 SGHNT and CDR2 YENEEA. V lost 5 bases to trimming and J lost 1 base; unmatched junction nucleotides: 3. CDR3 sequence reads: CASSPQGGTDTQYF. The CDR3 DNA follows: TGTGCCAGCAGCCCTCAGGGGGGCACAGATACGCAGTATTTT.

The V call is TRBV5-4, the J call TRBJ1-2, with TRBD1 identical over 9 bases. V lost 6 bases and J lost 4; bases outside the gene matches: 10. CDR1 is SGHNT and CDR2 is YYREEE in the germline V gene (reference sequence). The CDR3 contains 15 residues. The CDR3 nucleotides read TGTGCCAGCACCGTCGGGGGGACAGGGTCCTATGGCTACACCTTC. Protein product: CASTVGGTGSYGYTF.

The chain has TRBV6-4 and TRBJ2-7; 10 bases align to TRBD1. The CDR3 has 17 amino acids. Germline V gives CDR1 MRHNA, CDR2 SNTAGT. V was clipped by 0 bases and J by 3 bases; unmatched bases: 8. The CDR3 spells CASSDSRDRGKNYEQYF. CDR3 in DNA: TGTGCCAGCAGTGACTCCCGGGACAGGGGAAAAAACTACGAGCAGTACTTC.

The rearrangement links TRBV15 to TRBJ1-1; D may be TRBD1 (6 bases). Per the germline V gene, CDR1 is LNHNV and CDR2 is YYDKDF (reference sequence). The CDR3 loop spans 13 amino acids. The V gene lost 2 bases and the J gene lost 8 bases, with 12 bases spanning the gap. CDR3 coding DNA: TGTGCCACCAGCAGACCAGGGGATACAGAAGCTTTCTTT. Residues: CATSRPGDTEAFF.

V and J are TRBV5-1 and TRBJ1-2; the match to TRBD1 covers 7 bases. With V trimmed by 0 bases and J by 8 bases, 4 bases remained unmatched. CDR3 length: 13 amino acids. Germline assignment: CDR1 SGHRS and CDR2 YFSETQ. In nucleotides, the CDR3 is TGCGCCAGCAGCTTGGAACAGGGGATAGGCTACACCTTC. Translated, it gives CASSLEQGIGYTF.

The chain joins TRBV7-2 to TRBJ2-3; TRBD2 agrees at 10 bases. J was trimmed by 1 base and V by 5 bases; bases with no gene match: 6. Germline V CDR1 and CDR2: SGHTA, FQGNSA. The CDR3 spans 16 residues. CDR3 sequence reads: CASSVRTSGRTDTQYF. In nucleotides, the CDR3 is TGTGCCAGCAGCGTCAGGACTAGCGGACGCACAGATACGCAGTATTTT. The variable domain in full, with the rest retrieved from reference TRBV7-2 and TRBJ2-3, is GAGVSQSPSNKVTEKGKDVELRCDPISGHTALYWYRQSLGQGLEFLIYFQGNSAPDKSGLPSDRFSAERTGGSVSTLTIQRTQQEDSAVYLCASSVRTSGRTDTQYFGPGTRLTVL.

V and J are TRBV28 and TRBJ1-2, with 8 bases that match TRBD1. CDR1 is MDHEN, CDR2 SYDVKM, per germline. This CDR3 spans 13 amino acids. With 6 bases clipped from V and 7 bases from J, the junction kept 7 bases outside the gene matches. In nucleotides, the CDR3 is TGTGCCAGCAGCGGGGGACAGGTCGTTGGCTACACCTTC. Protein sequence: CASSGGQVVGYTF.

This clone turned up a few times. The chain links TRBV7-9 to TRBJ2-7; D remains unclear. CDR3 size: 14 residues. Deletions cut 3 bases from V and 5 bases from J, with 14 bases between. Looked up from germline, CDR1 is SEHNR and CDR2 is FQNEAQ (reference sequence). This chain's CDR3 is CASSFPRPGNEQYF. CDR3 nucleotide sequence: TGTGCCAGCAGCTTCCCAAGACCAGGCAACGAGCAGTACTTC.

V usage is TRBV6-5 and J usage is TRBJ2-1, with TRBD2 matching over 13 bases. Germline CDR1 and CDR2: MNHEY and SVGAGI. The CDR3 covers 15 residues. The junction had 4 bases not matched to a gene; V was cut back by 2 bases and J by 9 bases. CDR3 residues: CASSYTSGGAGEQFF. The CDR3 DNA is TGTGCCAGCAGTTACACTAGCGGGGGGGCCGGTGAGCAGTTCTTC.